This T cell receptor beta chain originates from a study of blood T cells in healthy people across ages. The CDR3 extends over 15 amino acids. Germline CDR1 is MNHEY and CDR2 is SVGAGI. V lost 4 bases, J lost 2 bases, and 8 bases stayed unmatched. Study observations and caveats: When set beside aged donors, long-lived donors presented more naive CD4+ cells and higher diversity. Bulk PBMC profiling left naive and antigen-experienced comparisons inconclusive. Not knowing donor CMV status may have confounded expanded clonotype changes.

A second PCR, run for about 7 to 11 cycles, used a sample-barcoded 5' primer plus a J-beta primer mix. TCRdb re-called the 5' RACE reads with MiXCR, one entry per CDR3 protein. The data hold approximately 600,000 distinct CDR3 sequences, with around three fifths observed a single time. To note about this clonotype: No antigen is known for it.

Per sample, at least 5 micrograms of total RNA were extracted. The chain carries TRBV6-5 and TRBJ2-7, with 7 positions matching TRBD1. The sample consisted of blood. The sequence was collected from a man between 60 and 75 years old in good health. CDR3 nucleotides: TGTGCCAGCAGTTCCCCCGGGACAGCCACCTACGAGCAGTACTTC. Its translation is CASSSPGTATYEQYF.